This T cell receptor (beta chain) was identified in a study of control samples from healthy donors and cancer patients. Generated by immunoSEQ multiplex PCR, the TCRdb table keeps only in-frame clones and is missing some. The data hold about 58,000 clones, with 80% to 90% observed a single time. This clone was recorded a few times. The CDR3 is 15 residues long. Germline lookup yields CDR1 LGHDT and CDR2 YNNKEL (reference sequence). Trimming shortened V by 6 bases and J by 1 base, and 16 bases separated the two germline ends. Specimen: PBMCs. The V and J genes are TRBV3-1 (or the pseudogene TRBV3-2) and TRBJ2-7, with D perhaps TRBD1 or TRBD2 (7 bases each). The TCR sequence derives from a woman aged 55-70 years with lung cancer. Written as DNA, the CDR3 is TGTGCCAGCAGTTATTCCAGGGGGGGTTCCTACGAGCAGTACTTC. Translating it yields CASSYSRGGSYEQYF.